This T cell receptor beta chain derives from a study of T cells in Graves' hyperthyroidism and ophthalmopathy. This clonotype was observed many times. The V gene end was trimmed by 6 bases and the J gene end by 1 base; junction bases not matched to a gene: 11. The CDR3 is made up of 16 amino acids. Germline CDR1 reads SQVTM; CDR2 reads ANQGSEA. Subjects with ophthalmopathy showed a Clinical Activity Score no lower than 3, a NOSPECS grade no lower than 4, and a duration shorter than 3 months. Orbital computed tomography, thyroid ultrasound, serum thyroxine and TRAb, and clinical symptoms together informed the diagnoses. RNA transcripts yielded amplified TCR beta CDR3 regions. Using the HTBI primer set, a first-round RT-PCR was run on the TCR CDR3. TCRdb itself ran the multiplex PCR reads through MiXCR, one entry per CDR3 protein. This sample has about 380,000 distinct CDR3 sequences, with 15% to 20% found just once.

The sequencing sample was made of blood. The source is a man aged 18 to 29 with Graves' ophthalmopathy. This chain connects TRBV29-1 to TRBJ2-2; TRBD2 agrees at 7 bases. The CDR3: CSVARGGGLNTGELFF. DNA of the CDR3: TGCAGCGTCGCGAGGGGCGGGGGTCTGAACACCGGGGAGCTGTTTTTT.